This T cell receptor beta chain originates from a study of T cell responses to AZD1222 COVID-19 vaccine. Between the trimmed V and J ends, which lost 7 bases and 14 bases, there was a span of 21 bases. Germline CDR1 MDHEN, CDR2 SYDVKM. This CDR3 is built from 14 residues. Using immunoSEQ multiplex PCR, the repertoire was profiled, and TCRdb retains in-frame clones only, with some absent. The profile shows approximately 190,000 clones, 90% to 95% of them singletons. The receptor's source is an adult in good health. The chain links TRBV28 to TRBJ1-6; possibly TRBD1 for D (5 bases). The material was peripheral blood, obtained on day 0 of AZD1222 vaccination. The CDR3 loop reads CASNSLGGKASLHF. CDR3 bases: TGTGCCAGCAACTCTCTTGGGGGGAAGGCTTCCCTCCACTTT.